This T cell receptor beta chain was sequenced during a study of blood T cell repertoires in COVID-19 (dated by TCRdb to about 2020). Regarding the complete study: The collaborator samples originated in the United States, Italy and Spain and spanned the acute and convalescent phases of COVID-19. The repertoires were released in a freely available public database meant as a resource for research on the immune response to SARS-CoV-2. The material from the prospective study consisted of cDNA or gDNA derived from T cells, B-cell-depleted T cells, or PBMCs. A de-identified subject ID, COVID-19 status, age in years and sex were almost always included in the sample metadata. Where HLA class I and class II types were available, the types were taken from metadata supplied by the sample provider, not from assay-based typing. Subjects who had been exposed to COVID-19, were actively infected with it, or had recovered from it provided the deeply sampled blood TCRbeta repertoires that made up the dataset. Samples came from the ongoing ImmuneRACE study (first 160 participants) plus 1,254 subjects from 6 global collaborators.

The CDR3 measures 15 amino acids from cysteine to phenylalanine. The CDR3 DNA has 45 bases and is translated from base 1. V is pruned by 4 bases and J by 6 bases, leaving 9 bases of the junction without a gene match. Sequences SGHRS (CDR1) and YFSETQ (CDR2) are obtained from the germline V gene. TCRbeta CDR3 regions were amplified from genomic DNA using the immunoSEQ Assay, a bias-controlled multiplex PCR. On the study's bioinformatics: The number of nucleated cells in each sample was estimated by amplification of reference gene primers within the assay. To quantify the absolute abundance of each unique TCRbeta CDR3 rearrangement, sequence reads were collapsed and filtered. Productive Simpson clonality was computed per sample as the square root of Simpson's diversity index over productive rearrangements. This immuneACCESS table, as held by TCRdb, lists in-frame sequences with V and J called but not all clones. Of the missing ones, under half trace to an unresolved V gene in checked studies; the others have no known cause. D and trimming come from the DNA, and the V and J calls and clone size come from that table. A total of tens of thousands of clones appear in this sample, 91% of them only once. Of the sample, roughly 2% is held by the ten largest clones.

Collaborating institutions collected whole blood in K2EDTA tubes following their own protocols. Collaborator samples were shipped for TCRbeta analysis as frozen whole blood, isolated PBMCs, or DNA extracted from either sample type. The paper as a whole reports these results and caveats: Clinical and demographic metadata were provided uncurated, with the amount varying by source and participant.

This clone was observed once. Its antigen is currently not known. Base-call qualities are not available, and no considerably larger clone is one nucleotide away. The sequenced material came from peripheral blood. Recombination connected TRBV5-1 to TRBJ2-1; 8 bases in between match TRBD2. The clonotype comes from a woman aged 45 to 65 in a cohort sampled during active COVID-19. The sequence in DNA is TGCGCCAGCAGCCCCGGGGAGGGACTAGGCAATGAGCAGTTCTTC. Its coded protein is CASSPGEGLGNEQFF.